This T cell receptor beta chain appears in the sequencing data of a study of blood T cells in healthy people across ages. V lost 6 bases, J lost 4 bases, and 10 bases lay in between. The CDR3 is 13 residues long. Germline-derived CDR1 and CDR2 are SQVTM and ANQGSEA. PCR was performed a second time for about 7 to 11 cycles using a sample-barcoded 5' primer and a J-beta primer mix. Each CDR3 protein is one row after TCRdb ran MiXCR on the 5' RACE reads. The profile shows nearly 1 million distinct CDR3 sequences, 51% of them singletons. The chain employs TRBV29-1 and TRBJ2-6; possibly TRBD2 for D (6 bases). Sequenced input: blood. The receptor was isolated from a woman aged 60 to 75 in good health. The CDR3 is CSVATSGANVLTF. The CDR3 region has the DNA TGCAGCGTAGCTACTAGCGGGGCCAACGTCCTGACTTTC.